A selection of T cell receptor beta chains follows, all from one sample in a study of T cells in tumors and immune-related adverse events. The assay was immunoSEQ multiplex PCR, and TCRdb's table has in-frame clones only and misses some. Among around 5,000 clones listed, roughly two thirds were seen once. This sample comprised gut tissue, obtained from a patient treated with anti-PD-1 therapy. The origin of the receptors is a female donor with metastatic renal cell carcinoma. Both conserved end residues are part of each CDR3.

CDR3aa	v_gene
CASSTPYNEQFF	TRBV11-3
CASSLFSGANVLTF	TRBV11-3
CASSVRDRDPRGYTF	TRBV6-5
CASSEAPGPGAGETQYF	TRBV6-1
CATSRDPLRGEQYF	TRBV15
CASSLAGDGYTF	TRBV7-9
CASSYSYTQYF	TRBV6-5
CASSLQGYLNEQFF	TRBV2
CASSDGYEQYF	TRBV10-1
CASSPHGAANTGELFF	TRBV11-3
CASSVDPPGGALKTQYF	TRBV9
CASRGTGVTGELFF	TRBV19
CASSLGYVPEKLFF	TRBV6-5
CASTLLESGAGQPQHF	TRBV19